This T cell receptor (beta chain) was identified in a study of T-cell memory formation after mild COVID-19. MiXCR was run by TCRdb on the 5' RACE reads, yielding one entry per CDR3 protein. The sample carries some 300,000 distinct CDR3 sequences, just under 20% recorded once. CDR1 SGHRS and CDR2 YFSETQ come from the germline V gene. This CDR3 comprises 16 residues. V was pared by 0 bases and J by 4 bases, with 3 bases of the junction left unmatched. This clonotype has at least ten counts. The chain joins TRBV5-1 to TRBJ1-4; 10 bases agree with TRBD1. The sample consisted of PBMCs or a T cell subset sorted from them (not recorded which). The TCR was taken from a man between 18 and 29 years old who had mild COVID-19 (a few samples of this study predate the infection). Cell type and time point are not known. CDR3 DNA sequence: TGCGCCAGCAGCTTGGGGGACAGGGGATTTAATGAAAAACTGTTTTTT. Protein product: CASSLGDRGFNEKLFF.